The 6 T cell receptor beta chains below come from one sample, sequenced in a study of T cell clusters in autoimmune cytopenias (dated by TCRdb to between 2018 and 2020). Per sample, roughly 260 ng of peripheral blood genomic DNA, 35,000 to 40,000 genome equivalents, was used for TRB amplification. TCRdb lists the instrument as Illumina MiSeq. To amplify TRB rearrangements, a touch-down multiplex PCR protocol was run with the TRB-A and TRB-B primer pools combined in a single tube. Based on TCRdb reprocessing of the reads, there is one entry per CDR3 protein sequence, and DNA is missing. The sample table includes 6,500 to 8,500 distinct CDR3 sequences. The ten largest clones add up to 5% to 6.5% of the sample. What was sequenced was peripheral blood. The origin of the receptors is a human donor with an autoimmune cytopenia or autoimmune hepatitis (not recorded which).

This clonotype is identified as medium-sized from frequency. J is TRBJ2-3 and V is TRBV11-1; TCRdb indicates TRBD1, and absent DNA this call remains unverified. Germline loops: CDR1 SGHAT, CDR2 FQDESV (reference sequence). The CDR3 contains 13 residues. The CDR3 sequence is CASRGHFPDTQYF. Supplemented by reference TRBV11-1 and TRBJ2-3, the full variable domain reads EAEVAQSPRYKITEKSQAVAFWCDPISGHATLYWYRQILGQGPELLVQFQDESVVDDSQLPKDRFSAERLKGVDSTLKIQPAELGDSAMYLCASRGHFPDTQYFGPGTRLTVL.

This chain joins TRBV5-5 and TRBJ1-2; TCRdb's assignment of TRBD1 cannot be checked, as there is no DNA. Germline V CDR1 and CDR2: SGHKS, YYEKEE (reference sequence). This CDR3 has 14 residues. CDR3 protein: CASSLGGQAFGYTF.

Its frequency marks this clonotype as medium-sized (0.01 to 0.1%). The rearrangement links TRBV27 to TRBJ2-1; no DNA is available, so the TRBD1 call from TCRdb remains unchecked. The CDR3 sequence is 15 residues long. Germline lookup yields CDR1 MNHEY and CDR2 SMNVEV (reference sequence). This CDR3 is CASSLTFPADNEQFF.

Its frequency marks this clonotype as medium-sized. The CDR3 loop reads CASRPFTGAGAYNSPLHF. V gene TRBV13 combines with J gene TRBJ1-6; TCRdb's D gene call, TRBD1, goes unchecked for lack of DNA. Per germline, CDR1 PRHDT and CDR2 FYEKMQ (reference sequence). CDR3 size: 18 residues.

V and J are TRBV6-5 and TRBJ1-1; there is no DNA to check the TCRdb D call of TRBD1. CDR1 MNHEY and CDR2 SVGAGI come from the germline V gene. CDR3 size: 13 residues. This CDR3 reads CASSDRTTYEAFF.

According to its frequency, this clonotype is medium-sized. The chain joins TRBV18 to TRBJ2-1; checking the TCRdb D call of TRBD1 is not possible without DNA. CDR3 length equals 15 residues. CDR1 and CDR2 from the germline V gene are KGHSH and LQKENI. The CDR3: CASSPRDRAYNEQFF. Full variable domain (remainder filled in from reference TRBV18 and TRBJ2-1): NAGVMQNPRHLVRRRGQEARLRCSPMKGHSHVYWYRQLPEEGLKFMVYLQKENIIDESGMPKERFSAEFPKEGPSILRIQQVVRGDSAAYFCASSPRDRAYNEQFFGPGTRLTVL.